These 3 T cell receptor beta chains were all obtained from the same sample, sequenced in a study of metastatic and nonmetastatic thyroid tumors. TCRdb re-called clones from the PCR reads using MiXCR. The table has about 24,000 clones, around 21% seen once; the top ten hold 10% to 15%. Each patient came to thyroid surgery without any prior treatment (of any kind). Sequenced material: blood. The receptors derive from a male donor with papillary thyroid cancer or a benign thyroid nodule (not recorded which). Some clones in this sample may be carry-over from other donors' samples.

In its sample, this clone was seen many times. The chain has TRBV7-9 and TRBJ2-4, with 8 bases fitting TRBD1. The CDR3 is made up of 14 amino acids. J lost 8 bases, V lost 1 base, and 4 bases had no gene match. CDR1 SEHNR and CDR2 FQNEAQ come from the germline V gene (reference sequence). The CDR3 reads CASSLGTGWDIQYF. The CDR3 coding sequence is TGTGCCAGCAGCTTAGGGACAGGGTGGGACATTCAGTACTTC.

The rearrangement joins TRBV7-2 to TRBJ1-1; tentatively, D is TRBD1 (5 bases). The CDR3 is 13 amino acids. With 6 bases removed from V and 0 bases from J, the gap between germline ends came to 8 bases. The germline gives CDR1 SGHTA, CDR2 FQGNSA. The CDR3 DNA is TGTGCCAGCAGTCGACAGATGAACACTGAAGCTTTCTTT. Translating it yields CASSRQMNTEAFF.

This clone was seen only once. The J gene is TRBJ2-7, the V gene TRBV11-2; maybe TRBD2 (6 bases). The CDR3 has 14 residues. Looked up from germline, CDR1 is SGHAT and CDR2 is FQNNGV. The V end was cut by 4 bases, the J end by 2 bases, with 12 bases between. The CDR3 region has the DNA TGTGCCAGCAGCTCCGACGGGGGAACCTACGAGCAGTACTTC. This translates into CASSSDGGTYEQYF.